One and the same sample provided the 3 T cell receptor beta chains below, sequenced in a study of blood T cell repertoires in COVID-19. Sequenced by immunoSEQ multiplex PCR; TCRdb stores in-frame clones only, minus some. This table has around 250,000 clones, 91% appearing once. Sequenced material: PBMCs or T cells enriched from blood (not recorded which). All receptors derive from a human donor in a cohort exposed to, infected with or recovered from COVID-19 (not recorded which). The donor label of this sample is uncertain.

This rearrangement joins TRBV7-2 to TRBJ2-7, with 7 nucleotides matching TRBD2. The germline V gene encodes CDR1 SGHTA and CDR2 FQGNSA. This CDR3 spans 19 amino acids. Trimming at V came to 6 bases and at J to 2 bases, leaving 22 bases not matched to a gene. CDR3 DNA sequence: TGTGCCAGCAGTCGGCAAGGAGGGACCGGACTTGGGGGGGCCTACGAGCAGTACTTC. Translation: CASSRQGGTGLGGAYEQYF. Combining the CDR3 with reference TRBV7-2 and TRBJ2-7 gives the whole variable domain GAGVSQSPSNKVTEKGKDVELRCDPISGHTALYWYRQSLGQGLEFLIYFQGNSAPDKSGLPSDRFSAERTGGSVSTLTIQRTQQEDSAVYLCASSRQGGTGLGGAYEQYFGPGTRLTVT.

V is TRBV24-1 and J is TRBJ2-1; D is undetermined. The CDR3 has 16 residues. Germline CDR1 reads KGHDR; CDR2 reads SFDVKD. The V end was cut by 0 bases, the J end by 7 bases, with 15 bases between. CDR3 residues: CATSDLHGYPRNEQFF. The CDR3 DNA sequence: TGTGCCACCAGTGATTTGCACGGGTATCCGCGTAATGAGCAGTTCTTC.

Only one count was recorded for this clone. The chain is built from TRBV27 and TRBJ1-1; D not resolved. V was cut by 3 bases and J by 5 bases, with 10 bases left in between. Looked up from germline, CDR1 is MNHEY and CDR2 is SMNVEV (reference sequence). CDR3 length equals 13 residues. CDR3 in amino acids: CASSFLDMTEAFF. In DNA, the CDR3 is TGTGCCAGCAGTTTCCTCGACATGACTGAAGCTTTCTTT.